These 6 T cell receptor beta chains share one sample of origin, sequenced in a study of beta chain features in type 1 diabetes. The study's findings and limits: All four CD4+ subsets of Type 1 diabetes patients contained TCRB CDR3s that were moderately but significantly shorter.

What was sequenced were expressed TCRB transcripts, since all of the isolated RNA had been reverse transcribed. This table comes from immunoSEQ multiplex PCR, and its TCRdb copy is limited to in-frame clones, with some not included. The data contain some 48,000 clones, 35% to 55% of them singletons. Antigen specificity for these receptors is unknown. Material: stem cell memory CD4+ T cells from blood. Every receptor here comes from a man aged 30-40 years with type 1 diabetes.

The chain recombines TRBV15 with TRBJ2-7, with 12 bases lining up with TRBD2. V lost 5 bases and J lost 1; bases outside the gene matches: 3. The CDR3 length is 15 residues. CDR1 and CDR2 (germline): LNHNV, YYDKDF (reference sequence). Here the CDR3 reads CATSRLAGESYEQYF. The CDR3 DNA reads as TGTGCCACCAGCCGACTAGCGGGAGAGTCCTACGAGCAGTACTTC. Together with reference TRBV15 and TRBJ2-7, the CDR3 gives the full variable domain: DAMVIQNPRYQVTQFGKPVTLSCSQTLNHNVMYWYQQKSSQAPKLLFHYYDKDFNNEADTPDNFQSRRPNTSFCFLDIRSPGLGDTAMYLCATSRLAGESYEQYFGPGTRLTVT.

This clone has just a few counts. This chain joins TRBV4-2 and TRBJ2-7, with a possible D match to TRBD1 (6 bases). This CDR3 has 15 residues. V lost 4 bases to trimming and J lost 0 bases, with 13 bases between them. In germline, CDR1 is LGHNA, CDR2 YNFKEQ. The CDR3 sequence is CASSRSTGSSYEQYF. The CDR3 DNA is TGTGCCAGCAGCCGTAGTACAGGGAGCTCCTACGAGCAGTACTTC.

V usage is TRBV28 and J usage is TRBJ2-2; no reliable D call. Trimming took 6 bases from V and 7 from J, leaving 9 bases between them. From germline, CDR1 is MDHEN and CDR2 SYDVKM. The CDR3 has 12 residues. DNA for the CDR3: TGTGCCAGCAGCCTGAGAGGCGGGGAGCTGTTTTTT. The encoded protein is CASSLRGGELFF.

This clone was seen a handful of times. V gene TRBV29-1 combines with J gene TRBJ2-1; 11 nucleotides match TRBD2. This CDR3 is 17 amino acids long. With V trimmed by 4 bases and J by 2 bases, 10 bases remained unmatched. Germline loops: CDR1 SQVTM, CDR2 ANQGSEA. The CDR3 region has the DNA TGCAGCGTTGCGGGACTAGCGGCGTACGCCACCTACAATGAGCAGTTCTTC. Protein product: CSVAGLAAYATYNEQFF.

The CDR3 DNA reads TGTGCCAGCAGTGAACAGGGGATCCCCGGGGAGCTGTTTTTT. Encoded protein: CASSEQGIPGELFF. The chain couples TRBV2 to TRBJ2-2; a weak D match, TRBD1 (6 bases). Germline CDR1 SNHLY, CDR2 FYNNEI. V gave up 2 bases and J gave up 6 bases, with 10 bases separating them. This CDR3 region has 14 residues. The whole variable domain, filled in from reference TRBV2 and TRBJ2-2, reads EPEVTQTPSHQVTQMGQEVILRCVPISNHLYFYWYRQILGQKVEFLVSFYNNEISEKSEIFDDQFSVERPDGSNFTLKIRSTKLEDSAMYFCASSEQGIPGELFFGEGSRLTVL.

There are a few counts of this clone. The J gene is TRBJ2-1, the V gene TRBV5-4, with 13 bases lining up with TRBD2. The CDR3 consists of 19 residues. The trim removed 3 bases at V and 0 bases at J, leaving 9 bases unmatched. Germline CDR1 reads SGHNT; CDR2 reads YYREEE (reference sequence). The CDR3 spells CASSSGGLAGVSSYNEQFF. DNA for the CDR3: TGTGCCAGCAGCTCGGGAGGACTAGCGGGAGTAAGCTCCTACAATGAGCAGTTCTTC.